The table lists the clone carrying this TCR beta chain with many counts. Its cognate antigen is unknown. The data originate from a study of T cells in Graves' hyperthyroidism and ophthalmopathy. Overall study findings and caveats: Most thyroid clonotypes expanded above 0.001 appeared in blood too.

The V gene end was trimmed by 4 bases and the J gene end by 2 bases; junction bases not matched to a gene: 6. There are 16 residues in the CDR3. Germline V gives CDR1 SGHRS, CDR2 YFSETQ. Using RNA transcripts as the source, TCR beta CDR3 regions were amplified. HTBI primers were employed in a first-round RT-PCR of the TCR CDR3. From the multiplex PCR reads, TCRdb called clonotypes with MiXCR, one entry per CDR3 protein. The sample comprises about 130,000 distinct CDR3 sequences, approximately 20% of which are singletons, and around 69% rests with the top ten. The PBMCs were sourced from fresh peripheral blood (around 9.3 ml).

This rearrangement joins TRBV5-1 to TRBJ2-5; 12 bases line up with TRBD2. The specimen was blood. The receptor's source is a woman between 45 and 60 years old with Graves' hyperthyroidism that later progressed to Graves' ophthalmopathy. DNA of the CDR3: TGCGCCAGCAGCCCAATGACTAGCGGGAGTCAAGAGACCCAGTACTTC. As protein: CASSPMTSGSQETQYF.